The following is a TCR beta chain sequence with its context. This receptor's antigen is unknown. No much larger clone exists at a distance of one base, and base qualities are not known. The treatment or condition label here, explained by the study, means: randomized to nivolumab then ipilimumab (arm A) or the reverse (arm B). Prior DNA-damaging chemotherapy had not been received by any trial patient. Thawed PBMCs were sorted on a FACS Aria II flow cytometer to isolate live CD3+CD8+ cells negative for CD19 and CD56. Samples came from patients with melanoma in CheckMate 064, a randomized, open-label phase II trial of sequential checkpoint blockade. Leukapheresis was used to collect peripheral blood mononuclear cells, which were then purified with Ficoll-Paque and frozen in human serum with roughly 10% DMSO. Immediately after sorting, the purity of sorted blood CD3+CD8+ cells was verified to be >95%, after which DNA was extracted.

TCRbeta CDR3 regions were immunosequenced from genomic DNA with the immunoSEQ Assay. Before high-throughput sequencing, genomic DNA was amplified using bias-controlled multiplex PCR. Regarding the original processing steps: To quantify the absolute abundance of each unique TCRbeta CDR3 region, the sequences were collapsed and filtered. Clonality, defined as 1 minus Pielou's evenness, was calculated using only productive rearrangements. Clones with significantly greater frequencies in on-treatment versus baseline samples were identified using a previously published method. What TCRdb holds here is the immuneACCESS table cut down to in-frame rearrangements. Part of the clones is not present; checked against another copy, under half of the missing clones reflect an unresolved V gene, and the others are unexplained. That table supplies the V and J calls and clone size; D and trimming were determined from the DNA. This sample gives under 20,000 clones in total; 60% to 80% of them show up just once. The ten largest clones take up about a third of the sample.

The data are from a study of sequential checkpoint blockade in melanoma (dated by TCRdb to about 2019). Background for the entire study: In a 1:1 randomization, patients received either first-line nivolumab then ipilimumab (arm A) or ipilimumab then nivolumab (arm B). Both trial sequences were followed by maintenance nivolumab.

Overall study outcomes, separate from this receptor: Validation of the response-prediction model combining TCR metrics and mutation burden is needed in larger, independent patient cohorts.

Inclusive of the bounding cysteine and phenylalanine, the CDR3 is 18 residues long. Left in the record is the CDR3 DNA by itself, 54 bases read in frame from the first base. Relative to germline, V is 4 bases shorter and J is 6 bases shorter, with 23 bases between their ends. Looking up the germline V gene yields CDR1 SGDLS and CDR2 YYNGEE. The chain is encoded by TRBV9 joined to TRBJ1-6; matching of 6 bases hints at TRBD1 as the D gene. This specimen was CD8+ T cells sorted from blood (inferred from file names), taken from a patient given nivolumab and ipilimumab in sequence. The source of this sequence is a human donor with melanoma. The DNA sequence reads TGTGCCAGCAGCCTTACTATCACCGGACAGACCGGTAATTCACCCCTCCACTTT. The encoded protein is CASSLTITGQTGNSPLHF.